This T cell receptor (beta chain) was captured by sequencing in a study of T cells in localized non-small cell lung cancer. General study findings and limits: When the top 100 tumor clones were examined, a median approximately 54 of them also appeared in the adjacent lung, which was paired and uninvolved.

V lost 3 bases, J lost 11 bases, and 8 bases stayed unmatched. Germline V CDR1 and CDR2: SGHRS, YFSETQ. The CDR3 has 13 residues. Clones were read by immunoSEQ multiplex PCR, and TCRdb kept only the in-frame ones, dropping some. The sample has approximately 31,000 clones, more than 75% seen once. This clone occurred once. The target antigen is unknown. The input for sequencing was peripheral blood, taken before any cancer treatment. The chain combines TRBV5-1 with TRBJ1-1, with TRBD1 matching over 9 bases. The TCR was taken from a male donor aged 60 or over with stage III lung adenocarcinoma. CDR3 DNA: TGCGCCAGCAGCTCGGGACAGGGAGATACGGCTTTCTTT. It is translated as CASSSGQGDTAFF.